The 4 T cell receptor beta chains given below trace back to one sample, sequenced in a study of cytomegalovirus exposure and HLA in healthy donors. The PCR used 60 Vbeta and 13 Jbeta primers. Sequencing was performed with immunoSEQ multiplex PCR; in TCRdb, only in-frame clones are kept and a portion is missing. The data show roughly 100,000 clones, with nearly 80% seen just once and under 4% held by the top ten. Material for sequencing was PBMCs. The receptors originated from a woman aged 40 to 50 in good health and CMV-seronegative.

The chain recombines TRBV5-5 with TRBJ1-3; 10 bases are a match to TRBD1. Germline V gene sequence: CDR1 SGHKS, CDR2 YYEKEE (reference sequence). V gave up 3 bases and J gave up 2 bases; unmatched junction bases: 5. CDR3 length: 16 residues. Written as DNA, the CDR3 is TGTGCCAGCAGCTACCGGGACAGGGGAGCTGGAAACACCATATATTTT. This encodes CASSYRDRGAGNTIYF. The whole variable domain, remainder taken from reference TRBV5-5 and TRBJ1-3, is DAGVTQSPTHLIKTRGQQVTLRCSPISGHKSVSWYQQVLGQGPQFIFQYYEKEERGRGNFPDRFSARQFPNYSSELNVNALLLGDSALYLCASSYRDRGAGNTIYFGEGSWLTVV.

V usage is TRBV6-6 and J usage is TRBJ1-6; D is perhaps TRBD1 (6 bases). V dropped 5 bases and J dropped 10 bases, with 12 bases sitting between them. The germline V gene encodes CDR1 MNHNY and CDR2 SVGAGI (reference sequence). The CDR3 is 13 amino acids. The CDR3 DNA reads TGTGCCAGCAGTAGGGAGGGGGGCTCACCCCTCCACTTT. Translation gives CASSREGGSPLHF.

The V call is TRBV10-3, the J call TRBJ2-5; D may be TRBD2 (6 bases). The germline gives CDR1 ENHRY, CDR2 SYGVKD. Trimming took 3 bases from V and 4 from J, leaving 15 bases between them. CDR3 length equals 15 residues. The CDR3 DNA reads TGTGCCATCAGTGACCTAGCGCCCAGAGTAGAGACCCAGTACTTC. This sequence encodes CAISDLAPRVETQYF.

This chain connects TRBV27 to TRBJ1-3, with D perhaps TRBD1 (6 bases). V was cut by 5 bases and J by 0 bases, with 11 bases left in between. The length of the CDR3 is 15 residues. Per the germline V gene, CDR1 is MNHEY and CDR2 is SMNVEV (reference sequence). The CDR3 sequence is CASSVTGSSGNTIYF. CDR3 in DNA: TGTGCCAGCAGTGTGACAGGTAGCTCTGGAAACACCATATATTTT.